These 7 T cell receptor beta chains were sequenced from one sample in a study of blood T cell repertoires in COVID-19. TCRdb keeps only in-frame clones here, not all; method: immunoSEQ multiplex PCR. The sample lists about 52,000 clones, about four fifths occurring once. Sequencing was performed on peripheral blood. These receptors came from a woman of 80 years or more with COVID-19, enrolled during active disease.

The rearrangement joins TRBV2 to TRBJ2-1; a possible D gene is TRBD2 (5 bases). V lost 4 bases and J lost 4, with 11 bases in between. This CDR3 spans 14 amino acids. CDR1 SNHLY and CDR2 FYNNEI come from the germline V gene. The CDR3 loop reads CASSGTGIYNEQFF. The DNA of the CDR3 is TGTGCCAGCAGTGGGACTGGAATATACAATGAGCAGTTCTTC.

The V and J genes are TRBV18 and TRBJ2-7, with a weak D call TRBD2 (7 bases). The length of the CDR3 is 14 residues. CDR1 is KGHSH and CDR2 is LQKENI in the germline V gene. Trimming removed 6 bases at V and 2 bases at J, with 14 bases between. Here the CDR3 reads CASSYGGGTYEQYF. For the CDR3, the DNA is TGTGCCAGCTCGTATGGGGGGGGCACCTACGAGCAGTACTTC. Combining the CDR3 with reference TRBV18 and TRBJ2-7 gives the whole variable domain NAGVMQNPRHLVRRRGQEARLRCSPMKGHSHVYWYRQLPEEGLKFMVYLQKENIIDESGMPKERFSAEFPKEGPSILRIQQVVRGDSAAYFCASSYGGGTYEQYFGPGTRLTVT.

The chain links TRBV15 to TRBJ1-1; D gene uncertain. Germline assignment: CDR1 LNHNV and CDR2 YYDKDF (reference sequence). This CDR3 region has 13 residues. Trimming stripped 5 bases from V and 1 base from J, with 8 bases between. CDR3 protein: CATSAEGNTEAFF. The CDR3, as DNA: TGTGCCACCAGCGCGGAGGGGAACACTGAAGCTTTCTTT.

The chain's CDR3 is CASSIPIRQGNYGYTF. The CDR3 bases are TGTGCCAGTAGTATACCAATCCGACAGGGTAACTATGGCTACACCTTC. The chain uses TRBV19 and TRBJ1-2, with 7 bases fitting TRBD1. Trimming removed 2 bases from V and 1 base from J; junction bases left unmatched: 7. The germline CDR1 and CDR2 sequences are LNHDA and SQIVND (reference sequence). The CDR3 loop spans 16 amino acids.

This clone was detected only once. CDR3 in amino acids: CASSHGGETWYEAFF. The CDR3 coding sequence is TGCGCCAGCAGCCATGGGGGCGAGACTTGGTATGAAGCTTTCTTT. V and J are TRBV4-1 and TRBJ1-1; TRBD1 is a possible D gene (6 bases). Germline V lookup: CDR1 MGHRA, CDR2 YSYEKL. V dropped 3 bases and J dropped 7 bases, with 18 bases sitting between them. CDR3 length equals 15 residues.

The CDR3 DNA follows: TGTGCCAGCAGTTTGTACTGGAACACCGGGGAGCTGTTTTTT. This translates into CASSLYWNTGELFF. J is TRBJ2-2 and V is TRBV6-6; D gene uncertain. CDR1 MNHNY and CDR2 SVGAGI come from the germline V gene (reference sequence). Trimming left V 4 bases short and J 1 base short, with 7 bases between. This CDR3 is 14 amino acids long.

This sequence joins TRBV2 and TRBJ2-7, with TRBD1 matching over 12 bases. The ends lost 8 bases at V and 7 bases at J; junction bases unmatched: 9. Germline assignment: CDR1 SNHLY and CDR2 FYNNEI. The CDR3 spans 14 residues. The CDR3 loop reads CASWVGQGASEQYF. The CDR3, as DNA: TGTGCCAGCTGGGTGGGACAGGGGGCGAGTGAGCAGTACTTC.